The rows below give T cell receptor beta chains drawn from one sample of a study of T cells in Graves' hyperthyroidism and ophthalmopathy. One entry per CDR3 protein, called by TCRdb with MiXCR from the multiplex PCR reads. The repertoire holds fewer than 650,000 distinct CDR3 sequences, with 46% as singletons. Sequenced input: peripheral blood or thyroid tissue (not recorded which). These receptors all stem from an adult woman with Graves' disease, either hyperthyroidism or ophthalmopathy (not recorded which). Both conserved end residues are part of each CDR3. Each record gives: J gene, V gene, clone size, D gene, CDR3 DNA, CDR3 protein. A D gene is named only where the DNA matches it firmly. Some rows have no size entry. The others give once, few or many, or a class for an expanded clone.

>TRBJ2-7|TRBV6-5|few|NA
TGTGCCAGCAGTTATCCGGGACGGTCCTACGAGCAGTACTTC
CASSYPGRSYEQYF
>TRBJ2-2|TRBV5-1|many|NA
TGCGCCAGCTCACTTCAGCCGGGGGCCGGGGAGCTGTTTTTT
CASSLQPGAGELFF
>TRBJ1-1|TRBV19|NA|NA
TGTGCCAGTTCTACACCACTGGGGGTGAACACTGAAGCTTTCTTT
CASSTPLGVNTEAFF
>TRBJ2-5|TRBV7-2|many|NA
TGTGCCAGCAGCCACCCCTGGCCAGAGACCCAGTACTTC
CASSHPWPETQYF
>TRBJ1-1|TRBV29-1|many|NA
TGCAGCGTTGCCTGGACAGTTACGGGAACTGAAGCTTTCTTT
CSVAWTVTGTEAFF
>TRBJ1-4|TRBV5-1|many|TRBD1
TGCGCCAGCAGCGGAAGGGGGCGCGGAGATGAAAAACTGTTTTTT
CASSGRGRGDEKLFF
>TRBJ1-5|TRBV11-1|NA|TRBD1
TGTGCCAGCAGCCACCGGGACAGGACCAATCAGCCCCAGCATTTT
CASSHRDRTNQPQHF
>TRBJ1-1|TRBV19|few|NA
TGTGCCAGTAGTGTCGTGTGGGGGACGAACTATGGCTACACCTTCTTT
CASSVVWGTNYGYTFF
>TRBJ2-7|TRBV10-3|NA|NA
TGTGCCATCAGTGAGTCGATGGAGACACGAACCGAGCAGTACTTC
CAISESMETRTEQYF
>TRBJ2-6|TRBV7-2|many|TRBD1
TGTGCCAGCAGCCAGACAGGGGGTAACGTCCTGACTTTC
CASSQTGGNVLTF
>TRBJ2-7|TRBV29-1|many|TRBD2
TGCAGCGTGGCCCGGGGACTAGCGAGCTCCTACGAGCAGTACTTC
CSVARGLASSYEQYF